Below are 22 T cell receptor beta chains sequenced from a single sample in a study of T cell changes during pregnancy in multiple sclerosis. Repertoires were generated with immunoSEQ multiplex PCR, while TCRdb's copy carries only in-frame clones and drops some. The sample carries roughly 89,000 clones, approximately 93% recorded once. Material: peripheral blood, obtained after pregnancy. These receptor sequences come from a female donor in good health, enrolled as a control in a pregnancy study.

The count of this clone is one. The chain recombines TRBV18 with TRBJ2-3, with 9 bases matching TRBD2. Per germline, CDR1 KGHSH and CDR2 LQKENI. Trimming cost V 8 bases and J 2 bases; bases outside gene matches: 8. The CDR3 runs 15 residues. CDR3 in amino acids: CASTYRLADTDTQYF. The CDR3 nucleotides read TGTGCCAGCACCTATAGACTAGCGGACACAGATACGCAGTATTTT. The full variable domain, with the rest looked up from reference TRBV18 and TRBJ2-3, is NAGVMQNPRHLVRRRGQEARLRCSPMKGHSHVYWYRQLPEEGLKFMVYLQKENIIDESGMPKERFSAEFPKEGPSILRIQQVVRGDSAAYFCASTYRLADTDTQYFGPGTRLTVL.

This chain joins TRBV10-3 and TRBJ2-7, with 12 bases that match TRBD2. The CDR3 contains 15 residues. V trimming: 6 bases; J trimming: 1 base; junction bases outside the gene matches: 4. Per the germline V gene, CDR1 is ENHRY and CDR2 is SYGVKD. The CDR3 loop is CAISETSGGSYEQYF. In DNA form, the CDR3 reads TGTGCCATCAGCGAGACTAGCGGGGGTTCCTACGAGCAGTACTTC.

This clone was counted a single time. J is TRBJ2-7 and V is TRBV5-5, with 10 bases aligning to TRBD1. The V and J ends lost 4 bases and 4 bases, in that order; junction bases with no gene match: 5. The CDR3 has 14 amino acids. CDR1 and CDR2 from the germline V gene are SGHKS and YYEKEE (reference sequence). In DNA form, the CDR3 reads TGTGCCAGCAGCGCGGGACAGGGGCTATACGAGCAGTACTTC. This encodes CASSAGQGLYEQYF.

Written as DNA, the CDR3 is TGTGCCAGCCAAACGGACTCAGCGGGAACGAAGCAGTACTTC. Translating gives CASQTDSAGTKQYF. The V call is TRBV2, the J call TRBJ2-7, with 7 bases that match TRBD2. Looked up from germline, CDR1 is SNHLY and CDR2 is FYNNEI. CDR3 length: 14 residues. Losses at the gene ends were 8 bases for V and 8 bases for J; bases not matched to a gene: 15. Complete variable domain (other parts from reference TRBV2 and TRBJ2-7): EPEVTQTPSHQVTQMGQEVILRCVPISNHLYFYWYRQILGQKVEFLVSFYNNEISEKSEIFDDQFSVERPDGSNFTLKIRSTKLEDSAMYFCASQTDSAGTKQYFGPGTRLTVT.

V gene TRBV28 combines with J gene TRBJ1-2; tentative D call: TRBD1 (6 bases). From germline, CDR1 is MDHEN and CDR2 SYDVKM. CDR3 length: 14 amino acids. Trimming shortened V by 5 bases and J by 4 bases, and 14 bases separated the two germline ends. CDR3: CASSRQVQAYGYTF. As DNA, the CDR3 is TGTGCCAGCAGTCGACAGGTCCAGGCCTATGGCTACACCTTC.

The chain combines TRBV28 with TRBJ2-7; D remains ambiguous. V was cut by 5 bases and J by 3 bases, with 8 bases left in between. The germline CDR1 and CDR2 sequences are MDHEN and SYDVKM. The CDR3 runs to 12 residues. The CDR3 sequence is CASSALHYEQYF. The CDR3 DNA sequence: TGTGCCAGCAGTGCCTTACACTACGAGCAGTACTTC.

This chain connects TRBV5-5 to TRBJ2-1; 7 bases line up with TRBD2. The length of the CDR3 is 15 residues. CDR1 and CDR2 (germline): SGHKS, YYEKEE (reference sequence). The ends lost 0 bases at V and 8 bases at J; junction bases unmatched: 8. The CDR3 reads CASSLEGGSRYEQFF. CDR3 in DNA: TGTGCCAGCAGCTTGGAAGGCGGGAGTAGGTATGAGCAGTTCTTC.

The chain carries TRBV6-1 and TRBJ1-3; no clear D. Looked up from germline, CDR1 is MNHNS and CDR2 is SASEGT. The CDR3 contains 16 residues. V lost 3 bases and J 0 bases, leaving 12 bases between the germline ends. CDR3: CASSEGVGPSGNTIYF. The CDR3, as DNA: TGTGCCAGCAGTGAGGGAGTGGGCCCCTCTGGAAACACCATATATTTT.

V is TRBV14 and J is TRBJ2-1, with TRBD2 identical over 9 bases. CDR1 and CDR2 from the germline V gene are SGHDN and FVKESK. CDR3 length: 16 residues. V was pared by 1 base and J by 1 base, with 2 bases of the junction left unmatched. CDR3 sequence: CASSQASGRSYNEQFF. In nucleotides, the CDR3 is TGTGCCAGCAGCCAAGCCAGCGGGAGGTCCTACAATGAGCAGTTCTTC.

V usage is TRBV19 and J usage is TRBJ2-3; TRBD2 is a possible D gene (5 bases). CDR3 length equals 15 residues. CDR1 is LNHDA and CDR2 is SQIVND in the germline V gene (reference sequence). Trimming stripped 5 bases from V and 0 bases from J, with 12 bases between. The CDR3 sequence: CASSLDGESTDTQYF. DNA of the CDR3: TGTGCCAGTAGTCTGGACGGGGAGAGCACAGATACGCAGTATTTT.

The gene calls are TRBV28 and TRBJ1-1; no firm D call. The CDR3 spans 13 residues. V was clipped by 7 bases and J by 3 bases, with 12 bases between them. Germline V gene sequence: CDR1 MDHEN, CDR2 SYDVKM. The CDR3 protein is CASNIGADTEAFF. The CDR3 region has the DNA TGTGCCAGCAACATTGGAGCGGACACTGAAGCTTTCTTT.

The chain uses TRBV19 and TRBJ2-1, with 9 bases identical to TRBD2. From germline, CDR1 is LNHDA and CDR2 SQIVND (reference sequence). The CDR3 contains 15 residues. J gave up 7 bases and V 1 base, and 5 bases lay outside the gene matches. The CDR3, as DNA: TGTGCCAGTAGTATAGGGGCTAGCGGGGTTAATGAGCAGTTCTTC. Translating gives CASSIGASGVNEQFF.

The CDR3 nucleotides read TGTGCCAGCAGCTTAAGCAGCGGGAGGTACACCGGGGAGCTGTTTTTT. It specifies CASSLSSGRYTGELFF. The chain carries TRBV7-2 and TRBJ2-2; 9 bases align to TRBD2. V lost 2 bases and J lost 3; bases outside the gene matches: 4. This CDR3 has 16 amino acids. Germline V gene data show CDR1 as SGHTA and CDR2 as FQGNSA.

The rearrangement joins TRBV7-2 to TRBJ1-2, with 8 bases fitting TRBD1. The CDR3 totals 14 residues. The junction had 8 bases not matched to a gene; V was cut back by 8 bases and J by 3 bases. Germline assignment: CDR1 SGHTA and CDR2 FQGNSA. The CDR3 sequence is CASFEAGGHYGYTF. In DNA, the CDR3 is TGTGCCAGCTTCGAGGCAGGGGGCCACTATGGCTACACCTTC.

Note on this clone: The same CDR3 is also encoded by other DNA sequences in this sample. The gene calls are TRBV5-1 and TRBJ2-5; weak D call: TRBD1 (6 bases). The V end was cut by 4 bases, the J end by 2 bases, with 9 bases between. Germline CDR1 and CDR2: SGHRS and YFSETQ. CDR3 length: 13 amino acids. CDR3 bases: TGCGCCAGCAGCCTAGGACAGCAAGAGACCCAGTACTTC. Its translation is CASSLGQQETQYF. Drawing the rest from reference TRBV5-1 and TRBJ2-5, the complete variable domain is KAGVTQTPRYLIKTRGQQVTLSCSPISGHRSVSWYQQTPGQGLQFLFEYFSETQRNKGNFPGRFSGRQFSNSRSEMNVSTLELGDSALYLCASSLGQQETQYFGPGTRLLVL.

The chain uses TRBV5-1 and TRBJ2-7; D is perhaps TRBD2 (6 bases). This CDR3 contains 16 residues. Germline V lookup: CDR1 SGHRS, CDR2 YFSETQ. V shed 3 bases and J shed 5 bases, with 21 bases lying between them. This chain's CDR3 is CASSSWTGTVPNEQYF. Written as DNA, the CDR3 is TGCGCCAGCAGCTCTTGGACCGGGACTGTTCCAAACGAGCAGTACTTC.

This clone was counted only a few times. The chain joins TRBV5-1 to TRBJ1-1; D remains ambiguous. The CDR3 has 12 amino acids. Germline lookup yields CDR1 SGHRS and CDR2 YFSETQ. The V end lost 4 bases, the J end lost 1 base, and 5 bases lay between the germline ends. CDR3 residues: CASSPGNTEAFF. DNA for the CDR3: TGCGCCAGCAGCCCCGGGAACACTGAAGCTTTCTTT.

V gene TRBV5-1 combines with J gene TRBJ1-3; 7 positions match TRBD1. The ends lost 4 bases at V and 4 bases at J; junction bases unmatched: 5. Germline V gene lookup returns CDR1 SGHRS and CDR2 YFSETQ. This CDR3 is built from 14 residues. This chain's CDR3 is CASSPDRAGNTIYF. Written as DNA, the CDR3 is TGCGCCAGCAGCCCTGACAGGGCCGGAAACACCATATATTTT.

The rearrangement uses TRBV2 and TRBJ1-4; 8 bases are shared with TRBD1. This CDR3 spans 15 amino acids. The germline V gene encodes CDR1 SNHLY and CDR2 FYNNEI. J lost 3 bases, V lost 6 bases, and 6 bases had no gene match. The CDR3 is CASSRQGAPNEKLFF. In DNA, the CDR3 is TGTGCCAGCAGCCGGCAGGGGGCGCCTAATGAAAAACTGTTTTTT.

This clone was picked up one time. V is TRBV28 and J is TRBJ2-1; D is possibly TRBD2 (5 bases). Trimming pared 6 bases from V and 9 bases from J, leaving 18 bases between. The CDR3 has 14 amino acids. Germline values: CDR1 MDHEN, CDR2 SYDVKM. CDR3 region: CASSATKGYGEQFF. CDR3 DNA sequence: TGTGCCAGCAGCGCGACTAAGGGATATGGTGAGCAGTTCTTC.

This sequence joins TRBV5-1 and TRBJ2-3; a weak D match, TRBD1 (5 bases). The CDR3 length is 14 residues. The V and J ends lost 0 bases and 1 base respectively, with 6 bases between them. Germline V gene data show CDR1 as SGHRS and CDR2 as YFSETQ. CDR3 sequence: CASSLEGGTDTQYF. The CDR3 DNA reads TGCGCCAGCAGCTTGGAAGGGGGCACAGATACGCAGTATTTT.

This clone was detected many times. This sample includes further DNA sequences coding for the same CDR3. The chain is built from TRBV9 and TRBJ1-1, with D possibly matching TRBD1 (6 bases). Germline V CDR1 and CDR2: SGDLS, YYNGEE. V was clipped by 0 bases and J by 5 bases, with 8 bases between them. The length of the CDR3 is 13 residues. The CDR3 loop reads CASSVGGQTEAFF. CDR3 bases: TGTGCCAGCAGCGTAGGGGGGCAGACTGAAGCTTTCTTT.